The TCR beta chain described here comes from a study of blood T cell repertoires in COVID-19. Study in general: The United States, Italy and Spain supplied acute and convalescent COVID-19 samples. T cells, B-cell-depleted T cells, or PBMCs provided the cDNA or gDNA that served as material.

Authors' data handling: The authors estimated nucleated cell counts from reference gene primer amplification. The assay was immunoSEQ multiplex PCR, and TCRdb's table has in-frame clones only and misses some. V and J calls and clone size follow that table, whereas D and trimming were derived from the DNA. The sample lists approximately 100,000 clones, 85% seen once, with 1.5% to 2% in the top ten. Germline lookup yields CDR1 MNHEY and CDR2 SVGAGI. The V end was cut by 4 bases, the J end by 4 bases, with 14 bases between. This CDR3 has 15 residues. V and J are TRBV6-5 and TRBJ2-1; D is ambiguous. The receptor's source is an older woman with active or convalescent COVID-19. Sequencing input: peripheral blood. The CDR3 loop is CASSSVELDYNEQFF. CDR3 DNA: TGTGCCAGCAGTTCTGTCGAGCTTGATTACAATGAGCAGTTCTTC.